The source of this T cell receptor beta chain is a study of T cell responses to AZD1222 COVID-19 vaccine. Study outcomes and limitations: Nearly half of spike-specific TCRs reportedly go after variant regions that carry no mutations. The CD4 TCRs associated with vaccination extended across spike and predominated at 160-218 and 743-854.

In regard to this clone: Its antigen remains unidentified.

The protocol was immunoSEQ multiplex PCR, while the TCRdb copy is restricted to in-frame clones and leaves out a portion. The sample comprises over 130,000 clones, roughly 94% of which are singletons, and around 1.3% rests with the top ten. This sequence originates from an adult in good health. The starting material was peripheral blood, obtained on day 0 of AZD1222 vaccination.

The CDR3 loop reads CASSLGLADSRLGYGYTF. CDR3 in DNA: TGTGCCAGCAGCTTAGGTCTTGCGGACAGCCGGTTAGGCTATGGCTACACCTTC. This rearrangement joins TRBV5-5 to TRBJ1-2; a possible D gene is TRBD1 (6 bases). This CDR3 has 18 amino acids. The ends were cut back, 2 bases at V and 4 bases at J, with 24 bases in the middle. The V gene's germline CDR1 is SGHKS and CDR2 YYEKEE (reference sequence).